Listed below are T cell receptor beta chains from one sample, sequenced in a study of T cells in Graves' hyperthyroidism and ophthalmopathy. TCRdb reanalysed the multiplex PCR reads using MiXCR and keeps one entry per CDR3 protein. The sample lists 400,000 to 600,000 distinct CDR3 sequences, around 16% occurring once. Sequencing input: blood. These receptors were collected from a woman younger than 45 with Graves' ophthalmopathy. Each CDR3 is given with its conserved first and last residue. D genes are given only for firm matches. Rows may omit the clone size; those that give it use once, few, many or a size class.

NA,TRBV6-1,NA,TRBJ2-1,TGTGCCAGCAGATTCCTTGGGTTGAGCTTTAACAATGAGCAGTTCTTC,CASRFLGLSFNNEQFF
many,TRBV28,NA,TRBJ1-2,TGTGCCAGCAGTTTATTAGCGGGTATCGGCTATGGCTACACCTTC,CASSLLAGIGYGYTF
few,TRBV5-1,NA,TRBJ2-5,TGCGCCAGCACCCAGACAGAACAAGAGACCCAGTACTTC,CASTQTEQETQYF
many,TRBV3-1,NA,TRBJ1-2,TGTGCCAGCAGCCCCATCTTGGGGCCTAACTATGGCTACACCTTC,CASSPILGPNYGYTF
NA,TRBV19,NA,TRBJ2-4,TGTGCCAGTAGTCGGACAGCCGACATTCAGTACTTC,CASSRTADIQYF
many,TRBV29-1,NA,TRBJ2-1,TGCAGCGTTGGTCAGTACTACAATGAGCAGTTCTTC,CSVGQYYNEQFF
NA,TRBV7-2,NA,TRBJ2-5,TGTGCCAGCAGCTTATTCCGACCACCCATAGAGACCCAGTACTTC,CASSLFRPPIETQYF
NA,TRBV11-2,NA,TRBJ2-1,TGTGCCAGCAGCTTAGGGACTAAGGGTGAGCAGTTCTTC,CASSLGTKGEQFF
NA,TRBV7-9,NA,TRBJ1-1,TGTGCCAGCAGCTCCCCGGGGAGAGTAGCTGAAGCTCTCTTT,CASSSPGRVAEALF
few,TRBV4-1,NA,TRBJ1-1,TGCGCCAGCAGCCCAGGAGCGACTCTCAGGACTGAAGCTTTCTTT,CASSPGATLRTEAFF
many,TRBV11-2,NA,TRBJ2-1,TGTGCCAGCAGCCGCAGACTAGTCAATGAGCAGTTCTTC,CASSRRLVNEQFF
few,TRBV29-1,TRBD1,TRBJ2-7,TGCAGCGTTGAAGATATCAGGGGGAATTTTGGCGAGCAGTACTTC,CSVEDIRGNFGEQYF
many,TRBV7-2,NA,TRBJ2-3,TGTGCCAGCAGCTTAGAATGGACAGATACGCAGTATTTT,CASSLEWTDTQYF
few,TRBV7-8,NA,TRBJ1-5,TGTGCCAGCAGCTTAGGCCAATATAGCAATCAGCCCCAGCATTTT,CASSLGQYSNQPQHF
many,TRBV28,NA,TRBJ2-7,TGTGCCAGCAGTCGAACCGTGGAGCTACGGCAGTACTTC,CASSRTVELRQYF
NA,TRBV11-3,NA,TRBJ2-3,TGTGCCAGCAGCCCGGGGCTAGGTCACTTTAGCACAGATACGCAGTATTTT,CASSPGLGHFSTDTQYF
many,TRBV28,NA,TRBJ1-2,TGTGCCAGCAGTTCCGGTACAGCCTCTAACTATGGCTACACCTTC,CASSSGTASNYGYTF
few,TRBV20-1,NA,TRBJ2-1,TGCAGTGCTAGAGTGGGGGCGTCGAATGAGCAGTTCTTC,CSARVGASNEQFF
many,TRBV28,NA,TRBJ1-6,TGTGCCAGCAGAGGCCAGGGGATAGGTTCACCCCTCCACTTT,CASRGQGIGSPLHF
NA,TRBV20-1,TRBD2,TRBJ2-7,TGCAGTGCTAGAATAAGCGGGACCTACGAGCAGTACTTC,CSARISGTYEQYF
few,TRBV6-5,NA,TRBJ2-7,TGTGCCAGCAGTTACTTTCCTCCCCCCTACGAGCAGTACTTC,CASSYFPPPYEQYF
few,TRBV19,NA,TRBJ2-1,TGTGCCAGTAGTATCACAGAATACTCCTACAATGAGCAGTTCTTC,CASSITEYSYNEQFF
few,TRBV28,NA,TRBJ1-2,TGTGCCAGCAGGGAAGTACGGACGGGAGGCTATGGCTACACCTTC,CASREVRTGGYGYTF
many,TRBV7-2,NA,TRBJ1-1,TGTGCCAGCAGCTTTCAACCGGGACGTGGAGCTTTCTTT,CASSFQPGRGAFF
NA,TRBV7-2,NA,TRBJ1-4,TGTGCCAGCCCGAATGAAAAACTGTTTTTT,CASPNEKLFF
many,TRBV13,NA,TRBJ2-3,TGTGCCAGCAGCTTAAGCGGACCAGATACGCAGTATTTT,CASSLSGPDTQYF
NA,TRBV4-1,TRBD2,TRBJ2-7,TGCGCCAGCAGCCATGGTAGCGGGACCTACGAGCAGTACTTC,CASSHGSGTYEQYF
NA,TRBV20-1,NA,TRBJ1-4,TGCAGTGCTCTGGCCGCAACTAATGAAAAACTGTTTTTT,CSALAATNEKLFF
few,TRBV4-3,NA,TRBJ2-7,TGCGCCAGCAGCCAAGGCCCCCAGGATAACTACGAGCAGTACTTC,CASSQGPQDNYEQYF
many,TRBV5-1,NA,TRBJ2-7,TGCGCCAGCAGCTTGGGCGCGCCATCCTACGAGCAGTACTTC,CASSLGAPSYEQYF
few,TRBV18,NA,TRBJ2-7,TGTGCCAGCTCACCCTCTTCATTTTTGGTTTGGAGCGAGCAGTACTTC,CASSPSSFLVWSEQYF
many,TRBV12-3/TRBV12-4,NA,TRBJ1-3,TGTGCCAGCAGTTTACGCAGGGCTGGAAACACCATATATTTT,CASSLRRAGNTIYF
many,TRBV27,NA,TRBJ2-3,TGTGCCAGCAGTTATGGGGGACACTACACAGATACGCAGTATTTT,CASSYGGHYTDTQYF
many,TRBV12-3/TRBV12-4,NA,TRBJ2-7,TGTGCCAGCAGTTTGGGTAGGACCGAGCAGTACTTC,CASSLGRTEQYF
many,TRBV20-1,NA,TRBJ2-1,TGCAGTGCTAGAGATGGGGGAGTATGGGGCAATGAGCAGTTCTTC,CSARDGGVWGNEQFF
many,TRBV20-1,TRBD2,TRBJ2-7,TGCAGTGCTAGAGAGGATGGGGCGGGAGTTTGGTACGAGCAGTACTTC,CSAREDGAGVWYEQYF
NA,TRBV9,NA,TRBJ2-7,TGTGCCAGCAGCGCAGGCTCCAGAGGCCCGGGGTACGAGCAGTACTTC,CASSAGSRGPGYEQYF
few,TRBV20-1,TRBD2,TRBJ2-3,TGCAGTGCTTGGACTAGCGGGAGTTACCCAGATACGCAGTATTTT,CSAWTSGSYPDTQYF
few,TRBV7-8,TRBD2,TRBJ2-3,TGTGCCAGCAGCTTTATCCATTCCCCCGGACTAGCCAGCACAGATACGCAGTATTTT,CASSFIHSPGLASTDTQYF
few,TRBV20-1,NA,TRBJ1-5,TGCAGTGCTCGGGAGCAATCGAATCAGCCCCAGCATTTT,CSAREQSNQPQHF
many,TRBV3-1,TRBD1,TRBJ1-1,TGTGCCAGCAGCCAAGCCTCGGGACAGTTCAACACTGAAGCTTTCTTT,CASSQASGQFNTEAFF
many,TRBV20-1,NA,TRBJ1-1,TGCAGTGCATACGACAGAGAAGACACTGAAGCTTTCTTT,CSAYDREDTEAFF
NA,TRBV6-1,TRBD1,TRBJ2-7,TGTGCCAGCAGCAACGCCGAGACAGGGGCCAACGAGCAGTACTTC,CASSNAETGANEQYF
many,TRBV18,NA,TRBJ2-2,TGTGCCAGCTCGCCGAACGGGACCAGTAACACCGGGGAGCTGTTTTTT,CASSPNGTSNTGELFF
few,TRBV20-1,TRBD1,TRBJ2-5,TGCAGTGCTAGATCAGGGACAGCCTCGGAGACCCAGTACTTC,CSARSGTASETQYF
NA,TRBV20-1,NA,TRBJ2-7,TGCAGTGCTAGAGATCTCGGGGAGACCTACGAGCAGTACTTC,CSARDLGETYEQYF
NA,TRBV9,TRBD1,TRBJ2-5,TGTGCCAGCAGCGTGACAGGGACGGAGGAGACCCAGTACTTC,CASSVTGTEETQYF
once,TRBV20-1,NA,TRBJ2-7,TGCAGTGCCACCGCTGGCGTCTACGTGCAGTACTTC,CSATAGVYVQYF
many,TRBV5-1,TRBD2,TRBJ2-1,TGCGCCAGCAGCTTCGCTAGCGGGACCCTCAATGAGCAGTTCTTC,CASSFASGTLNEQFF
NA,TRBV24-1,NA,TRBJ2-2,TGTGCCACCAGTGATTTGAGGGGAACTGGGGAGCTGTTTTTT,CATSDLRGTGELFF